This is a list of T cell receptor beta chains from one sample in a study of CD4 T cell repertoires in COVID-19. These receptors have no identified antigens. Profiling relied on immunoSEQ multiplex PCR, and the TCRdb table lists in-frame clones only, not all of them. The sample holds 640 or so clones, about 7.9% seen once. The material sequenced was circulating follicular helper CD4+ T cells, cultured in vitro, taken after recovery from COVID-19. These receptors originate from a human donor who had COVID-19. CDR3s include the opening cysteine and the closing phenylalanine or tryptophan. D genes are given only for firm matches. Expanded clones get a size class; other rows say once, few or many, or leave the size out.

-,TRBJ1-3,medium-sized,TRBV3-1/TRBV3-2,CASSPDTISGNTIYF,TGTGCCAGCAGCCCGGACACCATATCTGGAAACACCATATATTTT
TRBD1,TRBJ2-3,-,TRBV28,CASSLLRGLGADTQYF,TGTGCCAGCAGTTTATTGAGGGGGCTAGGTGCAGATACGCAGTATTTT
-,TRBJ2-1,medium-sized,TRBV11-2,CASSSQVGGEQFF,TGTGCCAGCAGCTCGCAAGTAGGGGGGGAGCAGTTCTTC
-,TRBJ1-3,-,TRBV6-6,CASSYDDISGNTIYF,TGTGCCAGCAGTTACGACGACATCTCTGGAAACACCATATATTTT
-,TRBJ2-6,medium-sized,TRBV14,CASSPRPGANVLTF,TGTGCCAGCAGCCCTCGACCTGGGGCCAACGTCCTGACTTTC
-,TRBJ1-1,-,TRBV28,CASSLFGGIEAFF,TGTGCCAGCAGTTTATTCGGGGGGATTGAAGCTTTCTTT
-,TRBJ2-5,few,TRBV5-1,CASSLGALQETQYF,TGCGCCAGCAGCTTGGGGGCACTACAAGAGACCCAGTACTTC
TRBD1,TRBJ2-2,medium-sized,TRBV2,CASSGDRGAGGELFF,TGTGCCAGCAGCGGGGACAGGGGCGCAGGCGGGGAGCTGTTTTTT
TRBD2,TRBJ2-5,large,TRBV2,CASRGTRQETQYF,TGTGCCAGCAGGGGGACTAGGCAAGAGACCCAGTACTTC
-,TRBJ1-5,medium-sized,TRBV9,CASRGDEDNQPQHF,TGTGCCAGCAGGGGGGACGAGGACAATCAGCCCCAGCATTTT
-,TRBJ2-7,large,TRBV6-5,CASSPGRFYYEQYF,TGTGCCAGCAGCCCAGGACGGTTTTATTACGAGCAGTACTTC
-,TRBJ1-5,medium-sized,TRBV2,CASSEVADRGPQHF,TGTGCCAGCAGTGAAGTGGCGGATAGGGGGCCCCAGCATTTT
-,TRBJ2-7,medium-sized,TRBV5-4,CASSLAWAYEQYF,TGTGCCAGCAGCTTGGCCTGGGCGTACGAGCAGTACTTC
TRBD1,TRBJ1-3,medium-sized,TRBV6-5,CASSTGVAGNTIYF,TGTGCCAGCAGTACAGGGGTGGCAGGAAACACCATATATTTT
TRBD1,TRBJ2-7,large,TRBV7-9,CASSLSTGGDEQYF,TGTGCCAGCAGCTTATCTACAGGGGGTGACGAGCAGTACTTC
-,TRBJ2-3,large,TRBV11-2,CASSLSISTDTQYF,TGTGCCAGCAGCTTAAGTATCAGCACAGATACGCAGTATTTT
-,TRBJ2-4,medium-sized,TRBV12-5,CASGKSIAKNIQYF,TGTGCTAGTGGGAAGTCAATAGCCAAAAACATTCAGTACTTC
-,TRBJ2-6,medium-sized,TRBV5-1,CASSFSGANVLTF,TGCGCCAGCAGCTTCTCTGGGGCCAACGTCCTGACTTTC
-,TRBJ2-5,large,TRBV10-3,CAISGGGPRGETQYF,TGTGCCATCAGTGGCGGTGGACCCCGGGGAGAGACCCAGTACTTC
-,TRBJ1-1,few,TRBV7-2,CASSLGRRNTEAFF,TGTGCCAGCAGCTTAGGGCGGAGGAACACTGAAGCTTTCTTT
TRBD1,TRBJ2-2,large,TRBV18,CASSTGTGRVGELFF,TGTGCCAGCTCAACAGGGACAGGGAGAGTCGGGGAGCTGTTTTTT
-,TRBJ1-6,medium-sized,TRBV18,CASSPRATSSYNSPLHF,TGTGCCAGCTCACCACGGGCAACCTCCTCCTATAATTCACCCCTCCACTTT